This T cell receptor beta chain stems from a study of cytomegalovirus exposure and HLA in healthy donors. Study-wide context: The roughly 130 validation repertoires used the same platform as the roughly 700 first-cohort repertoires (as reported by a later analysis). Findings of the study overall: TCR clusters originating in the first cohort tended to co-occur in the 110 or so validation repertoires, according to a later analysis. The study labeled 150 to 200 TCR beta chains cytomegalovirus-associated.

Trimming removed 0 bases from V and 0 bases from J; junction bases left unmatched: 0. From germline, CDR1 is LGHNA and CDR2 YSLEER. This CDR3 is built from 17 residues. TCRdb keeps only in-frame clones here, not all; method: immunoSEQ multiplex PCR. The table includes 150,000 to 180,000 clones, around nine tenths detected once. A remark on this clone: What it binds is not known.

V usage is TRBV4-3 and J usage is TRBJ2-1; 12 bases line up with TRBD2. The TCR comes from a man between 18 and 35 years old in good health and CMV-seropositive. Source material: PBMCs. Written as DNA, the CDR3 is TGCGCCAGCAGCCAAGAGACTAGCGGGAGCTCCTACAATGAGCAGTTCTTC. This encodes CASSQETSGSSYNEQFF.